This section outlines one T cell receptor (beta chain) sequence together with its context. This clonotype has ten or more counts. What antigen it recognizes has not been identified. Per-base qualities were not stored, and no clone one base away is much larger. Reading the germline V gene (reference sequence) gives CDR1 DFQATT and CDR2 SNEGSKA. CDR3 length: 13 amino acids, cysteine to phenylalanine. The CDR3 DNA has 39 bases and is translated from base 1. After removal of 0 bases from V and 3 bases from J, the junction retains 0 bases not matched to a gene. The sample is drawn from a study of glioma-infiltrating T cells (TCRdb year 2016). Regarding the complete study: Glioma tissue, non-neoplastic brain tissue and matched peripheral blood mononuclear cells were used as sources from which TCR alpha- and beta-chain repertoires were sequenced. Each tissue-infiltrating repertoire was compared with the same patient's peripheral blood repertoire to measure divergence between tissue and blood T-cell populations. The paired cohort was made up of three low-grade glioma patients, 7 to 9 primary glioblastoma patients and three non-glioma patients who contributed non-neoplastic brain tissue. General conclusions and limits of the study: In non-neoplastic patients, VJ-independent divergence between tissue and blood fell below expectation, whereas in all gliomas, and especially in low-grade gliomas, the divergence rose above expectation. Group comparisons rested on small numbers: three non-neoplastic, three low-grade glioma and about 8 glioblastoma patients. Only a very small number of CDR3 sequences turned up in both tissue and blood, a result put down to high CDR3 diversity combined with limited sampling.

TCR alpha and beta CDR3 regions were amplified with the iRepertoire nested amplicon-rescue multiplex PCR (arm-PCR) platform from RNA. The input for one-step reverse transcription and amplification was roughly 100-450 ng of either tissue mRNA or PBMC total RNA. Following bead purification, Illumina adapters were added through a secondary multiplex PCR, and the libraries were then gel-purified between 200 and 400 bp. Libraries carried internal 6-nucleotide barcodes used for demultiplexing. Libraries were sequenced on an Illumina MiSeq with 2x220 or 2x250 nucleotide paired-end reads. The study's own analysis went as follows. FLASH 1.2.11 was used to merge paired reads, and BWA-MEM then aligned the reads to the GRCh37 human genome before TRA and TRB reads were extracted. For V and J assignment, an IMGT-derived reference of cassette sequences and CDR3 motifs that included pseudogenes was used. Three-frame translation of reads was performed, and productive CDR3s were defined as those with a C...FGXG motif and no stop codons. A clonotype was defined as a unique combination of a V-J cassette pair and a CDR3 amino acid sequence. Filtering of reads was based on Hamming distance, with the threshold set by the sequence error rate of each sample in mapped regions. TCRdb's own reprocessing of the public reads used fastp at Q25 and MiXCR and kept productive beta chains. Every entry covers one CDR3 protein and lists the most common genes and DNA from its rows. Clone size and V and J calls follow TCRdb, not the original study. The sample table holds 85,000 to 110,000 distinct CDR3 sequences, of which 29% were seen once. The ten largest account for 44% of the sample.

The chain joins TRBV20-1 to TRBJ1-2; a stretch of 8 junction bases matches TRBD1. Source material: glioma tissue, nonneoplastic brain tissue, or PBMCs (not recorded which). The TCR comes from a human donor with low-grade glioma or glioblastoma, undergoing nonglioma brain surgery, or in good health (not recorded which). The nucleotides are TGCAGTGCTAGAGAGGACAGGGACTATGGCTACACCTTC. This is translated as CSAREDRDYGYTF.